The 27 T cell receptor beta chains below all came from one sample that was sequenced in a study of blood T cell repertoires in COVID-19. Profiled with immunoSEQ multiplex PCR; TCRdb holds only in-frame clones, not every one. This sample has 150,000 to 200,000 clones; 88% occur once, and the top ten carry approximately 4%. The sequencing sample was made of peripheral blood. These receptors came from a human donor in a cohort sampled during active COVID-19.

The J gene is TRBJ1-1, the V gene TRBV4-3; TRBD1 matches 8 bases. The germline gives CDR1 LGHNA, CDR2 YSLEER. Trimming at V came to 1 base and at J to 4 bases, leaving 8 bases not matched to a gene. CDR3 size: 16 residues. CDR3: CASSQVVFRGLTEAFF. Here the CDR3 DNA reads TGCGCCAGCAGCCAAGTGGTCTTCAGGGGGCTCACTGAAGCTTTCTTT.

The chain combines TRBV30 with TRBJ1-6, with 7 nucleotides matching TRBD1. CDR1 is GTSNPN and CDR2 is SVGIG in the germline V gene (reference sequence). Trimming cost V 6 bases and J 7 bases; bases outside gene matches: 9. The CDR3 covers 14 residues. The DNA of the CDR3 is TGTGCCTGTCCGGGACAGAGTGGAAATTCACCCCTCCACTTT. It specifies CACPGQSGNSPLHF.

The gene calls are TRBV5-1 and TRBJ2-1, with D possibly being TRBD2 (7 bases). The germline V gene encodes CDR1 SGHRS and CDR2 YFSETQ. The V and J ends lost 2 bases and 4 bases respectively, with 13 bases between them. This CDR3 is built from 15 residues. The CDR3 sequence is CASSLQGGAYNEQFF. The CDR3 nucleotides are TGCGCCAGCAGCTTACAGGGAGGGGCTTACAATGAGCAGTTCTTC.

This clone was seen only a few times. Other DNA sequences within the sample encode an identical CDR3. The CDR3 DNA follows: TGTGCCAGCTCACCTGGACAGGTCTACGAGCAGTACTTC. Protein: CASSPGQVYEQYF. The chain joins TRBV18 to TRBJ2-7, with TRBD1 identical over 7 bases. The CDR3 extends over 13 amino acids. Germline V gives CDR1 KGHSH, CDR2 LQKENI. After removal of 3 bases from V and 3 bases from J, the junction contained 2 bases not matched to a gene.

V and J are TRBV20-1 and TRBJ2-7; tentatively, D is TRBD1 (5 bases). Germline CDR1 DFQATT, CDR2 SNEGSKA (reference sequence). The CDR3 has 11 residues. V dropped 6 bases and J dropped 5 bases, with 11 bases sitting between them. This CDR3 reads CSARQFNEQYF. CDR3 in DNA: TGCAGTGCCCGACAGTTCAACGAGCAGTACTTC.

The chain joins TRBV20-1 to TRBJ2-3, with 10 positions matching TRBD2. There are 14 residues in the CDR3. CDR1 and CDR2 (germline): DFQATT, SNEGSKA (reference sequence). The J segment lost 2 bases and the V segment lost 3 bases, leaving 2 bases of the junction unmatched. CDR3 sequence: CSASSGGPTDTQYF. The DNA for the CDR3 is TGCAGTGCTAGTAGCGGGGGGCCCACAGATACGCAGTATTTT.

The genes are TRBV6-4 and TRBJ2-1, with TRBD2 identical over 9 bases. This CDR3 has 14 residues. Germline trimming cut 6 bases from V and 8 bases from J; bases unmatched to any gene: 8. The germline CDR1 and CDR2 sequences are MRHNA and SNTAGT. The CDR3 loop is CASRTGLASDEQFF. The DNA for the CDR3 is TGTGCCAGCAGAACGGGACTAGCTAGCGATGAGCAGTTCTTC.

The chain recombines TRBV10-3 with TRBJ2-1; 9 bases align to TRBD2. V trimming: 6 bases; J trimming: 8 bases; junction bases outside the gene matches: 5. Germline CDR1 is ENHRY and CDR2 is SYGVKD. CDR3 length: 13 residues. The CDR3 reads CAISRGRDDEQFF. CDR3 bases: TGTGCCATCAGCCGCGGGAGGGACGATGAGCAGTTCTTC.

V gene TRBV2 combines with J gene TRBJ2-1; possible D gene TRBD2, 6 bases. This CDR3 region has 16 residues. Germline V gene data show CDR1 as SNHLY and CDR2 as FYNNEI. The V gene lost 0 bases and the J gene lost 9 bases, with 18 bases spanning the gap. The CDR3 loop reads CASSEALLEGAGEQFF. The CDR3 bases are TGTGCCAGCAGTGAAGCGCTTCTGGAGGGAGCGGGTGAGCAGTTCTTC.

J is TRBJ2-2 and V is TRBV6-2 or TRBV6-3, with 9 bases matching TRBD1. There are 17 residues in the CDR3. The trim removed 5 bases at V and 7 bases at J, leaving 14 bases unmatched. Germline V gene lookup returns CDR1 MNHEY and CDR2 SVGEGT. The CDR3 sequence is CASSPGDRAASVGELFF. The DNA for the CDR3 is TGTGCCAGCAGTCCGGGGGACAGGGCAGCGTCCGTCGGGGAGCTGTTTTTT.

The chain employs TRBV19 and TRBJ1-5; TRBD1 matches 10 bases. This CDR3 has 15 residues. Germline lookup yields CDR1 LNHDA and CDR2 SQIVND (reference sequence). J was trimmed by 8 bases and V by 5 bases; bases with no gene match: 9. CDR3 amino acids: CASSLGDRGLEPQHF. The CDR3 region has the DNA TGTGCCAGTAGTCTGGGGGACAGGGGTTTAGAGCCCCAGCATTTT.

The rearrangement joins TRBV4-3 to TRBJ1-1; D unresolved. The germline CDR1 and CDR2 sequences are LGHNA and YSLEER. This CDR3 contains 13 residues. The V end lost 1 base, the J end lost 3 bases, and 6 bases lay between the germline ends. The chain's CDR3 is CASSQVGHTEAFF. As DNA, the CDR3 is TGCGCCAGCAGCCAAGTTGGCCACACTGAAGCTTTCTTT.

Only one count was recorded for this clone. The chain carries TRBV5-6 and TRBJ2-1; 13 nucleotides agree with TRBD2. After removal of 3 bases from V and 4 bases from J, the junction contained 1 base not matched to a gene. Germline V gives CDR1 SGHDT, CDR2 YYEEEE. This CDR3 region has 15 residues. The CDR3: CASSWGLAGYNEQFF. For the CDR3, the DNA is TGTGCCAGCAGCTGGGGACTAGCGGGGTACAATGAGCAGTTCTTC. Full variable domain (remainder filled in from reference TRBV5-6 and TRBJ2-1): DAGVTQSPTHLIKTRGQQVTLRCSPKSGHDTVSWYQQALGQGPQFIFQYYEEEERQRGNFPDRFSGHQFPNYSSELNVNALLLGDSALYLCASSWGLAGYNEQFFGPGTRLTVL.

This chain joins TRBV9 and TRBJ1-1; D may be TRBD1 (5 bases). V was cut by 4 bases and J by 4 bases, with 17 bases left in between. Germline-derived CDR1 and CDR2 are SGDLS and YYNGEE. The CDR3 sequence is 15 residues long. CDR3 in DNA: TGTGCCAGCAGCCCCCAGGGAGGCGGTAGCACTGAAGCTTTCTTT. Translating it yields CASSPQGGGSTEAFF.

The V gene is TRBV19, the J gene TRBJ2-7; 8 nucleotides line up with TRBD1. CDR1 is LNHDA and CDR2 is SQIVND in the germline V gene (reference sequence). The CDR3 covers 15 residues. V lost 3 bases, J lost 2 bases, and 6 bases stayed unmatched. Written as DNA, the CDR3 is TGTGCCAGTAGTATGGACAGGGTAGGGCCCTACGAGCAGTACTTC. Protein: CASSMDRVGPYEQYF.

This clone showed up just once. CDR3 DNA: TGTGCCAGCAGCCTCGGGGGGGGTAACACCGGGGAGCTGTTTTTT. Translating gives CASSLGGGNTGELFF. The chain couples TRBV5-4 to TRBJ2-2; TRBD2 matches at 8 bases. V gave up 4 bases and J gave up 2 bases; unmatched junction bases: 4. This CDR3 is built from 15 residues. Germline V gene sequence: CDR1 SGHNT, CDR2 YYREEE (reference sequence).

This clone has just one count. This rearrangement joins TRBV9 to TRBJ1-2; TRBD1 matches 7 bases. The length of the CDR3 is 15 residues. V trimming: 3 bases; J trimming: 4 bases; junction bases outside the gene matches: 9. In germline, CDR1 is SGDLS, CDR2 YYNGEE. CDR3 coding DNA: TGTGCCAGCAGCGCCCGGGACAGAGTGACCTATGGCTACACCTTC. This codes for CASSARDRVTYGYTF.

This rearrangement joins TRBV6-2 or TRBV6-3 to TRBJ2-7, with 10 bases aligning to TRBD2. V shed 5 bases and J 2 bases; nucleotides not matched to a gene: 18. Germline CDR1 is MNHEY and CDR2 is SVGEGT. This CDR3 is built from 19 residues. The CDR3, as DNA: TGTGCCAGCAGTACCGGGCGGGCTAGCGGGAGTCCCAGAGCCTACGAGCAGTACTTC. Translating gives CASSTGRASGSPRAYEQYF.

The CDR3 region has the DNA TGTGCCAGCAGCCAAGGAACTAGCGGCCGGCTGGGTGAGCAGTTCTTC. It yields the protein CASSQGTSGRLGEQFF. The chain carries TRBV3-1 (or the pseudogene TRBV3-2) and TRBJ2-1; TRBD2 matches at 8 bases. The CDR3 covers 16 residues. CDR1 LGHDT and CDR2 YNNKEL come from the germline V gene (reference sequence). J gave up 9 bases and V 1 base, and 11 bases lay outside the gene matches.

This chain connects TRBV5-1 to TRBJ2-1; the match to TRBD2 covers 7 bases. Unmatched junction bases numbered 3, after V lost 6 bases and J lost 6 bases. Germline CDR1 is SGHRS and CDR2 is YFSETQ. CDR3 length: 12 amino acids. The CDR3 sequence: CASIAGSNEQFF. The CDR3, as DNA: TGCGCCAGCATAGCGGGCAGCAATGAGCAGTTCTTC.

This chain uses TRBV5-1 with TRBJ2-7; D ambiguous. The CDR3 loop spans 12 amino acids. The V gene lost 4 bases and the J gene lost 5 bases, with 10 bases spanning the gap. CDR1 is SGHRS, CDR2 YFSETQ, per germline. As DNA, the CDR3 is TGCGCCAGCAGCGTGGGCCGGGACGAGCAGTACTTC. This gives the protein CASSVGRDEQYF.

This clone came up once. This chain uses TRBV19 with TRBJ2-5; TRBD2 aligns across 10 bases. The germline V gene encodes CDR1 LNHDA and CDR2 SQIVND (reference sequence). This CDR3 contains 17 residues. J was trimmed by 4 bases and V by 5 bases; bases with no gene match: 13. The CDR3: CASSDGAGGPLGETQYF. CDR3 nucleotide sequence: TGTGCCAGTAGTGATGGAGCGGGAGGGCCTCTGGGAGAGACCCAGTACTTC.

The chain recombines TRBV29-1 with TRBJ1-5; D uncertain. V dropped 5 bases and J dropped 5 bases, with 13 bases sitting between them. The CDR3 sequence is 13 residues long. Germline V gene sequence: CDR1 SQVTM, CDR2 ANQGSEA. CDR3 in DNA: TGCAGCGTTTCCAACGGGGTAGATCAGCCCCAGCATTTT. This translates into CSVSNGVDQPQHF.

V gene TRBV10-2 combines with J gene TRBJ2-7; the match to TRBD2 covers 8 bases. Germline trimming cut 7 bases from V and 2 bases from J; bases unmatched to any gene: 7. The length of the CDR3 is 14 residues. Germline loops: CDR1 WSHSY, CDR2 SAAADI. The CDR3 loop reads CASTLSGTTYEQYF. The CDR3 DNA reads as TGCGCCAGCACCCTTAGCGGGACCACCTACGAGCAGTACTTC.

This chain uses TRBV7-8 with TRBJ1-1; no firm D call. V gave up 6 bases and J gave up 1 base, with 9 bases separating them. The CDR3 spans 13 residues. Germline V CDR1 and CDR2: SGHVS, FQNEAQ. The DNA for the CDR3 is TGTGCCAGCAGTCATACACAGAACACTGAAGCTTTCTTT. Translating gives CASSHTQNTEAFF.

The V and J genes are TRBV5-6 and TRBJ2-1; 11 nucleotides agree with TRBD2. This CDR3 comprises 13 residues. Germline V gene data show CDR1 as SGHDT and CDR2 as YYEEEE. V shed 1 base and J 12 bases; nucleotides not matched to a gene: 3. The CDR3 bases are TGTGCCAGCAGCTTGAGGCTAGCGGGGGGGCAGTTCTTC. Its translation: CASSLRLAGGQFF.

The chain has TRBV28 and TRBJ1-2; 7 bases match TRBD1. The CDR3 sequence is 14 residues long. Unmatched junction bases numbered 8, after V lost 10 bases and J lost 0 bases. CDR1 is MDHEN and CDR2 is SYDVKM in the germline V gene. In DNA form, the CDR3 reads TGTGCCACCGACCGGGACAGCTCTAACTATGGCTACACCTTC. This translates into CATDRDSSNYGYTF.